This T cell receptor (beta chain) came from a study of circulating tumor DNA in untreated peripheral T-cell lymphoma (TCRdb year 2021). Summary of the overall study and its limitations: Tumor-specific clonotypes turned up in about 78% of patients, identified from 85% to 90% of baseline tissues and from about 70% of baseline serum samples.

The receptor library was made with the immunoSEQ multiplex PCR assay. What TCRdb holds here is the immuneACCESS table cut down to in-frame rearrangements. Part of the clones is not present; checked against another copy, under half of the missing clones reflect an unresolved V gene, and the others are unexplained. Present in this sample are 4,900 or so clones, under 80% of which were seen just once. Approximately 45% of the sample goes to the ten largest clones. Trimmed from V: 4 bases; trimmed from J: 4 bases; junction bases lacking a gene match: 5. The CDR3 starts with the cysteine, ends with the phenylalanine, and has 14 residues. CDR3 DNA is the only sequence kept; it has 42 bases, read in frame from the first base. Looking up the germline V gene yields CDR1 SGHRS and CDR2 YFSETQ. To find tumor-specific TCR clonotypes, researchers sequenced baseline tumor tissue that had been collected prior to treatment. To monitor patients with peripheral T-cell lymphoma who were getting frontline treatment on a trial, the study applied next-generation sequencing to T-cell receptor sequences.

As to this clone: It lacks a known antigen. No quality values exist for individual bases; no much larger clone is one base distant.

The clonotype comes from a human donor with peripheral T-cell lymphoma. The material sequenced was tumor tissue. The rearranged chain carries TRBV5-1 and TRBJ1-5; TRBD1 matches 7 bases in the middle. The DNA reads as follows: TGCGCCAGCAGCCCCGGGACAGCAAATCAGCCCCAGCATTTT. The translation is CASSPGTANQPQHF.